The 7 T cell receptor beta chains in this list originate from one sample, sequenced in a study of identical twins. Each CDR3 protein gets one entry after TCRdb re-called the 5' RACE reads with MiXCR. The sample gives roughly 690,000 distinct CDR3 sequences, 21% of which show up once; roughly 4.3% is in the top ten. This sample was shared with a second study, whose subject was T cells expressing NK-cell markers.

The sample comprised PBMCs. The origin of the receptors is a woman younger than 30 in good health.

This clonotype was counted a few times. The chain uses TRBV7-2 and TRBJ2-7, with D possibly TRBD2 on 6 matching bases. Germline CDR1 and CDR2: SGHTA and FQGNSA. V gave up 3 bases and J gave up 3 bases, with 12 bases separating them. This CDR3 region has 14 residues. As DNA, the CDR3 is TGTGCCAGCAGCTTGGCGCGGGATAGCTACGAGCAGTACTTC. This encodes CASSLARDSYEQYF.

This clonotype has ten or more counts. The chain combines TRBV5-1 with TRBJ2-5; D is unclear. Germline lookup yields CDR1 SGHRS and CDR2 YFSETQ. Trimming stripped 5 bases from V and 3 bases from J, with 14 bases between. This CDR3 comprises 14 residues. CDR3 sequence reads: CASRFFSPEETQYF. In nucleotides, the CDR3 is TGCGCCAGCAGATTCTTTTCTCCCGAAGAGACCCAGTACTTC.

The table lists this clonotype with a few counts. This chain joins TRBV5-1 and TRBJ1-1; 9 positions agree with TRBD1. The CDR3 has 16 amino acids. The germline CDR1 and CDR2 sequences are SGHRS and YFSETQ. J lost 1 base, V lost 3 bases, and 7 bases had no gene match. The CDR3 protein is CASSSSGTGPNTEAFF. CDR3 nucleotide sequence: TGCGCCAGCAGCTCCTCCGGGACAGGGCCGAACACTGAAGCTTTCTTT.

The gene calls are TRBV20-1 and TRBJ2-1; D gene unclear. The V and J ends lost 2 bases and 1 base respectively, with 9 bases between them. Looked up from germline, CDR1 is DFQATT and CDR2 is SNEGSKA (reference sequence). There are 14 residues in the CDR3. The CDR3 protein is CSARRDHSYNEQFF. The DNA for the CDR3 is TGCAGTGCTAGAAGAGACCATTCCTACAATGAGCAGTTCTTC.

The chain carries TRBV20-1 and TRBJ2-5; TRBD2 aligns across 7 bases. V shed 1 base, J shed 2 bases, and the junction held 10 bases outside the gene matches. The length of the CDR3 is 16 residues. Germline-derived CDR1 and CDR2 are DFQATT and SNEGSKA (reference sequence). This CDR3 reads CSARVGRGTPQETQYF. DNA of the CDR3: TGCAGTGCTAGAGTTGGGCGGGGGACCCCACAAGAGACCCAGTACTTC.

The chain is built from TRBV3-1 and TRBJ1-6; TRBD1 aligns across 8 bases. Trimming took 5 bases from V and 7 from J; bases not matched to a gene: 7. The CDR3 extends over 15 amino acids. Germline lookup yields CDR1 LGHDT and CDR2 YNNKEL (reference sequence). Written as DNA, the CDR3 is TGTGCCAGCAGCTCAAGGGACAGGCCCAATTCACCCCTCCACTTT. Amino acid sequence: CASSSRDRPNSPLHF.

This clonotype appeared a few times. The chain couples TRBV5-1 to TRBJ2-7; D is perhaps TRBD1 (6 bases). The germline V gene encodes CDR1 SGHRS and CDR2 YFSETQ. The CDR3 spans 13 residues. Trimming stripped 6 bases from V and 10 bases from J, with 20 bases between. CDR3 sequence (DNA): TGCGCCAGCATGGCGGATCGGCCAGGGGATCAGTACTTC. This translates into CASMADRPGDQYF.